Reported below is one TCR beta chain. Its antigen is still unknown. The repertoire was sequenced with immunoSEQ multiplex PCR; TCRdb's copy has only in-frame clones and lacks some. The sample includes more than 10,000 clones, 73% of them seen just once. The data stem from a study of vaccination effects on CD4 cells after COVID-19. Study as a whole: The authors sampled three convalescent patients early and late after vaccination. Post-vaccine sampling occurred a median 72 days after the second dose. Study-level findings and limits: Few convalescent patients and no early post-infection timepoints were included in the study.

In the ViraFEST assay, antigen-specific CD4+ clonotypes were identified by expansion after peptide-pool stimulation. Having been cultured for less than 12 days, the cells underwent CD4+ T cell isolation. PCR-confirmed SARS-CoV-2 infection occurred in the person between March and December 2020. Either the BNT162b2 or mRNA-1273 vaccine was given to participants in two doses. Germline assignment: CDR1 MNHEY and CDR2 SVGAGI. Trimming cost V 6 bases and J 1 base, with 15 bases left between them. The CDR3 consists of 15 residues. V is TRBV6-5 and J is TRBJ1-1, with D unclear. The sample in question was CD4+ T cells from PBMCs cultured with HCoV-NL63 spike peptides, obtained after COVID-19 vaccination. The TCR sequence derives from a human donor who had a prior SARS-CoV-2 infection. The CDR3 DNA sequence: TGTGCCAGCAGACCCGCGGGAACCAGGAACACTGAAGCTTTCTTT. Translating it yields CASRPAGTRNTEAFF.